This T cell receptor (beta chain) was identified in a study of radiation and T cells in renal cell carcinoma. The CDR3 contains 15 residues. Germline values: CDR1 SEHNR, CDR2 FQNEAQ (reference sequence). The trim removed 5 bases at V and 5 bases at J, leaving 6 bases unmatched. Turning to this clone: Its antigen remains unidentified.

Repertoires were generated with immunoSEQ multiplex PCR, while TCRdb's copy carries only in-frame clones and drops some. The table records about 59,000 clones, 65% to 85% of them present only once. General study findings and limits: Without pretreatment biopsies, baseline tumor clonotype presence was undetermined. Top tumor clonotypes rose in blood 2 weeks post-radiation, then contracted.

As for time point: baseline pretreatment blood. Described treatment: 15 Gy SBRT to primary tumor, nephrectomy 4 weeks later. This renal cell carcinoma was of the clear cell type. The origin of this receptor is a man in his 60s with renal cell carcinoma. The material sequenced was blood, taken from a patient whose treatment included radiotherapy and nephrectomy. The chain uses TRBV7-9 and TRBJ2-5; TRBD1 matches at 12 bases. Here the CDR3 reads CASSPGTGGWETQYF. For the CDR3, the DNA is TGTGCCAGCAGCCCGGGGACAGGGGGCTGGGAGACCCAGTACTTC.